A single TCR beta chain is shown here with its context. Produced via immunoSEQ multiplex PCR; TCRdb's table is partial and in-frame only. Of about 74,000 clones detected, just over 85% appear once; the ten largest clones hold roughly 1.9%. The CDR3 consists of 12 residues. Trimming pared 5 bases from V and 4 bases from J, leaving 10 bases between. Germline CDR1 SGHNT, CDR2 YYREEE (reference sequence). The data stem from a study of blood T cell repertoires in COVID-19. The V call is TRBV5-4, the J call TRBJ2-7; D might be TRBD1 (6 bases). The sample taken for sequencing was peripheral blood. The origin of this receptor is a woman at least 80 years old with active or convalescent COVID-19. CDR3 DNA: TGTGCCAGCAGAGTACAGGGTTACGAGCAGTACTTC. Translating gives CASRVQGYEQYF. The full variable domain, its missing parts supplied by reference TRBV5-4 and TRBJ2-7, is ETGVTQSPTHLIKTRGQQVTLRCSSQSGHNTVSWYQQALGQGPQFIFQYYREEENGRGNFPPRFSGLQFPNYSSELNVNALELDDSALYLCASRVQGYEQYFGPGTRLTVT.